Shown below are 23 T cell receptor beta chains from a single sample sequenced in a study of Ad26.COV2.S vaccination and SARS-CoV-2 variants. Treatment meaning: over 15 received Ad26.COV2.S at low or high dose, single or two shots; 5 received placebo; per-sample allocation not given. After the first vaccine or placebo injection, samples were drawn on day 63. Clones were sequenced by immunoSEQ multiplex PCR, and TCRdb holds only the in-frame ones, with some missing. The sample yields approximately 420,000 clones, roughly 90% seen once. The source material was peripheral blood, sampled in a trial of Ad26.COV2.S vaccine versus placebo. These receptors were collected from a person aged 18-60 years who received the Ad26.COV2.S COVID-19 vaccine or a placebo.

This rearrangement joins TRBV5-6 to TRBJ1-6; 7 bases fit TRBD1. Looked up from germline, CDR1 is SGHDT and CDR2 is YYEEEE. There are 15 residues in the CDR3. The V gene end was trimmed by 4 bases and the J gene end by 5 bases; junction bases not matched to a gene: 6. CDR3 sequence: CASSGPGGNNSPLHF. CDR3 in DNA: TGTGCCAGCAGCGGCCCAGGGGGGAATAATTCACCCCTCCACTTT.

V usage is TRBV6-5 and J usage is TRBJ2-3, with D maybe TRBD2 (5 bases). There are 15 residues in the CDR3. The V gene's germline CDR1 is MNHEY and CDR2 SVGAGI. The germline V and J ends were trimmed by 5 bases and 2 bases, with 14 bases remaining between them. CDR3 region: CASSTRGVLTDTQYF. CDR3 nucleotide sequence: TGTGCCAGCAGTACTCGGGGAGTCCTCACAGATACGCAGTATTTT.

This rearrangement joins TRBV5-4 to TRBJ2-5, with D possibly TRBD2 on 5 matching bases. The V end was cut by 4 bases, the J end by 0 bases, with 16 bases between. The V gene's germline CDR1 is SGHNT and CDR2 YYREEE (reference sequence). The CDR3 loop spans 16 amino acids. The CDR3, as DNA: TGTGCCAGCAGCCCCTCGTGGTCGGGGAACCAAGAGACCCAGTACTTC. Translating it yields CASSPSWSGNQETQYF.

This rearrangement joins TRBV30 to TRBJ1-3; no clear D. CDR1 GTSNPN and CDR2 SVGIG come from the germline V gene (reference sequence). There are 13 residues in the CDR3. The V and J ends lost 0 bases and 6 bases respectively, with 9 bases between them. CDR3 loop: CAWSVIRANTIYF. The CDR3 DNA sequence: TGTGCCTGGAGTGTAATCCGTGCAAACACCATATATTTT.

This clone was recorded only once. V usage is TRBV15 and J usage is TRBJ2-2; tentative D call: TRBD1 (7 bases). V gave up 0 bases and J gave up 9 bases, with 11 bases separating them. CDR1 is LNHNV, CDR2 YYDKDF, per germline (reference sequence). CDR3 length: 14 amino acids. The CDR3 bases are TGTGCCACCAGCAGAGACAGGGGGGCCCGGGAGCTGTTTTTT. Its translation is CATSRDRGARELFF.

This clone was seen a few times. This rearrangement joins TRBV6-5 to TRBJ1-1; possibly TRBD1 for D (5 bases). The CDR3 loop spans 11 amino acids. Deletions cut 4 bases from V and 14 bases from J, with 14 bases between. Germline loops: CDR1 MNHEY, CDR2 SVGAGI. This CDR3 is CASSSMGVRFF. The CDR3 bases are TGTGCCAGCAGTTCGATGGGGGTGCGGTTCTTT.

The genes are TRBV10-3 and TRBJ2-1; D uncertain. CDR1 is ENHRY, CDR2 SYGVKD, per germline. V was pared by 4 bases and J by 6 bases, with 13 bases between. The CDR3 is 14 amino acids. This CDR3 is CAISVGRLGNEQFF. CDR3 in DNA: TGTGCCATCAGTGTTGGTAGATTGGGCAATGAGCAGTTCTTC.

A single count supports this clone. J is TRBJ1-4 and V is TRBV7-9; 10 positions agree with TRBD1. J was trimmed by 1 base and V by 4 bases; bases with no gene match: 9. Germline V gene data show CDR1 as SEHNR and CDR2 as FQNEAQ (reference sequence). The CDR3 is made up of 18 amino acids. CDR3 bases: TGTGCCAGCAGCTCCCAATCAAGGACAGGGGGAACTAATGAAAAACTGTTTTTT. This sequence encodes CASSSQSRTGGTNEKLFF.

V and J are TRBV28 and TRBJ2-1; 8 nucleotides match TRBD2. This CDR3 is built from 15 residues. After removal of 3 bases from V and 2 bases from J, the junction contained 3 bases not matched to a gene. Per germline, CDR1 MDHEN and CDR2 SYDVKM. The chain's CDR3 is CASSFTGGAYNEQFF. The CDR3 DNA is TGTGCCAGCAGTTTTACCGGGGGGGCCTACAATGAGCAGTTCTTC.

The J gene is TRBJ1-4, the V gene TRBV28, with a possible D match to TRBD1 (6 bases). The CDR3 runs 12 residues. V gave up 6 bases and J gave up 13 bases, with 15 bases separating them. Germline assignment: CDR1 MDHEN and CDR2 SYDVKM. The CDR3 is CASSPDSIGLFF. The CDR3 DNA follows: TGTGCCAGCAGCCCGGACAGCATCGGACTGTTTTTT.

This chain joins TRBV13 and TRBJ2-2; D is unresolved. Germline V gene lookup returns CDR1 PRHDT and CDR2 FYEKMQ (reference sequence). V lost 5 bases and J lost 0, with 13 bases in between. The CDR3 is 16 amino acids. The CDR3 loop is CASSQTSGPNTGELFF. CDR3 DNA sequence: TGTGCCAGCAGCCAAACGTCCGGCCCGAACACCGGGGAGCTGTTTTTT.

The gene calls are TRBV9 and TRBJ2-3, with a tentative D call TRBD1 (5 bases). Germline V gene sequence: CDR1 SGDLS, CDR2 YYNGEE. V dropped 0 bases and J dropped 10 bases, with 15 bases sitting between them. The length of the CDR3 is 14 residues. CDR3: CASSVGTTRESQYF. CDR3 DNA sequence: TGTGCCAGCAGCGTAGGTACTACCAGGGAATCGCAGTATTTT.

The V call is TRBV24-1, the J call TRBJ2-5, with D possibly called TRBD1 or TRBD2 (7 bases each). The CDR3 spans 19 residues. V lost 1 base, J lost 4 bases, and 24 bases lay in between. The V gene's germline CDR1 is KGHDR and CDR2 SFDVKD. In DNA form, the CDR3 reads TGTGCCACCAGTGATTTAGGTCGAGGGGGCGGGGGTATAGGAGAGACCCAGTACTTC. Translating it yields CATSDLGRGGGGIGETQYF.

The chain uses TRBV11-2 and TRBJ1-2; no clear D. The length of the CDR3 is 14 residues. Per germline, CDR1 SGHAT and CDR2 FQNNGV. V lost 5 bases and J lost 5, with 15 bases in between. The CDR3 loop reads CASSPTAGEYGYTF. The CDR3, as DNA: TGTGCCAGCAGCCCCACGGCCGGGGAGTATGGCTACACCTTC.

This chain connects TRBV5-1 to TRBJ1-5; D is perhaps TRBD1 (5 bases). The CDR3 is 16 residues long. The V gene's germline CDR1 is SGHRS and CDR2 YFSETQ. V was cut by 0 bases and J by 4 bases, with 14 bases left in between. CDR3 region: CASSLGTGTNNQPQHF. CDR3 nucleotides: TGCGCCAGCAGCTTGGGTACCGGGACCAATAATCAGCCCCAGCATTTT.

Concerning this clone: Other DNA sequences in this specimen translate into the identical CDR3. The V gene is TRBV9, the J gene TRBJ2-3; 8 nucleotides line up with TRBD2. Trimming removed 5 bases from V and 3 bases from J; junction bases left unmatched: 8. Per germline, CDR1 SGDLS and CDR2 YYNGEE. This CDR3 is 15 amino acids long. DNA for the CDR3: TGTGCCAGCAGTGTAAGCGGGGGTGGGACAGATACGCAGTATTTT. This translates into CASSVSGGGTDTQYF.

The chain has TRBV12-5 and TRBJ1-5; 11 nucleotides align to TRBD1. This CDR3 has 17 amino acids. Germline lookup yields CDR1 LGHNT and CDR2 FRNRAP. V lost 0 bases and J lost 3; bases outside the gene matches: 4. As DNA, the CDR3 is TGTGCTAGTGGTTTGGTACGGGACAGGGGGGACAATCAGCCCCAGCATTTT. Its translation is CASGLVRDRGDNQPQHF.

The J gene is TRBJ2-7, the V gene TRBV3-1 (or the pseudogene TRBV3-2); D remains unclear. The V end was cut by 8 bases, the J end by 4 bases, with 15 bases between. Germline V gene sequence: CDR1 LGHDT, CDR2 YNNKEL (reference sequence). The CDR3 extends over 13 amino acids. The CDR3 DNA follows: TGTGCCAGCTCTCCGGCGTCTAGGTACGAGCAGTACTTC. As protein: CASSPASRYEQYF.

The V and J genes are TRBV2 and TRBJ2-3; 8 nucleotides align to TRBD2. J lost 8 bases, V lost 0 bases, and 10 bases had no gene match. The germline CDR1 and CDR2 sequences are SNHLY and FYNNEI. This CDR3 region has 16 residues. CDR3 residues: CASSEAGIAGRGTQYF. CDR3 bases: TGTGCCAGCAGTGAAGCAGGAATAGCGGGGCGCGGTACGCAGTATTTT. The full variable domain, rest sourced from reference TRBV2 and TRBJ2-3, is EPEVTQTPSHQVTQMGQEVILRCVPISNHLYFYWYRQILGQKVEFLVSFYNNEISEKSEIFDDQFSVERPDGSNFTLKIRSTKLEDSAMYFCASSEAGIAGRGTQYFGPGTRLTVL.

This chain connects TRBV6-2 or TRBV6-3 to TRBJ2-2; D is unresolved. Germline CDR1 and CDR2: MNHEY and SVGEGT. The CDR3 length is 15 residues. The V end lost 2 bases, the J end lost 0 bases, and 7 bases lay between the germline ends. The CDR3 reads CASSYASPNTGELFF. The DNA for the CDR3 is TGTGCCAGCAGTTACGCCAGCCCGAACACCGGGGAGCTGTTTTTT.

This chain connects TRBV10-2 to TRBJ1-2, with TRBD1 identical over 7 bases. The ends lost 6 bases at V and 4 bases at J; junction bases unmatched: 5. The CDR3 length is 13 residues. CDR1 WSHSY and CDR2 SAAADI come from the germline V gene. In DNA form, the CDR3 reads TGCGCCAGCAGCAGGGGGACGGGCTATGGCTACACCTTC. This sequence encodes CASSRGTGYGYTF.

This clone was found once. The chain carries TRBV5-1 and TRBJ2-3; 9 bases are shared with TRBD1. V shed 4 bases, J shed 2 bases, and the junction held 5 bases outside the gene matches. The CDR3 runs 15 residues. Germline V CDR1 and CDR2: SGHRS, YFSETQ. CDR3 coding DNA: TGCGCCAGCAGCGTATTACAGGGGGCCACAGATACGCAGTATTTT. Encoded protein: CASSVLQGATDTQYF.

The V call is TRBV6-5, the J call TRBJ2-5; 14 positions match TRBD2. From germline, CDR1 is MNHEY and CDR2 SVGAGI. The CDR3 runs 15 residues. Trimming at V came to 6 bases and at J to 4 bases, leaving 4 bases not matched to a gene. The CDR3, as DNA: TGTGCCAGCAGGACTAGCGGGGGGGCGAGAGAGACCCAGTACTTC. It is translated as CASRTSGGARETQYF.